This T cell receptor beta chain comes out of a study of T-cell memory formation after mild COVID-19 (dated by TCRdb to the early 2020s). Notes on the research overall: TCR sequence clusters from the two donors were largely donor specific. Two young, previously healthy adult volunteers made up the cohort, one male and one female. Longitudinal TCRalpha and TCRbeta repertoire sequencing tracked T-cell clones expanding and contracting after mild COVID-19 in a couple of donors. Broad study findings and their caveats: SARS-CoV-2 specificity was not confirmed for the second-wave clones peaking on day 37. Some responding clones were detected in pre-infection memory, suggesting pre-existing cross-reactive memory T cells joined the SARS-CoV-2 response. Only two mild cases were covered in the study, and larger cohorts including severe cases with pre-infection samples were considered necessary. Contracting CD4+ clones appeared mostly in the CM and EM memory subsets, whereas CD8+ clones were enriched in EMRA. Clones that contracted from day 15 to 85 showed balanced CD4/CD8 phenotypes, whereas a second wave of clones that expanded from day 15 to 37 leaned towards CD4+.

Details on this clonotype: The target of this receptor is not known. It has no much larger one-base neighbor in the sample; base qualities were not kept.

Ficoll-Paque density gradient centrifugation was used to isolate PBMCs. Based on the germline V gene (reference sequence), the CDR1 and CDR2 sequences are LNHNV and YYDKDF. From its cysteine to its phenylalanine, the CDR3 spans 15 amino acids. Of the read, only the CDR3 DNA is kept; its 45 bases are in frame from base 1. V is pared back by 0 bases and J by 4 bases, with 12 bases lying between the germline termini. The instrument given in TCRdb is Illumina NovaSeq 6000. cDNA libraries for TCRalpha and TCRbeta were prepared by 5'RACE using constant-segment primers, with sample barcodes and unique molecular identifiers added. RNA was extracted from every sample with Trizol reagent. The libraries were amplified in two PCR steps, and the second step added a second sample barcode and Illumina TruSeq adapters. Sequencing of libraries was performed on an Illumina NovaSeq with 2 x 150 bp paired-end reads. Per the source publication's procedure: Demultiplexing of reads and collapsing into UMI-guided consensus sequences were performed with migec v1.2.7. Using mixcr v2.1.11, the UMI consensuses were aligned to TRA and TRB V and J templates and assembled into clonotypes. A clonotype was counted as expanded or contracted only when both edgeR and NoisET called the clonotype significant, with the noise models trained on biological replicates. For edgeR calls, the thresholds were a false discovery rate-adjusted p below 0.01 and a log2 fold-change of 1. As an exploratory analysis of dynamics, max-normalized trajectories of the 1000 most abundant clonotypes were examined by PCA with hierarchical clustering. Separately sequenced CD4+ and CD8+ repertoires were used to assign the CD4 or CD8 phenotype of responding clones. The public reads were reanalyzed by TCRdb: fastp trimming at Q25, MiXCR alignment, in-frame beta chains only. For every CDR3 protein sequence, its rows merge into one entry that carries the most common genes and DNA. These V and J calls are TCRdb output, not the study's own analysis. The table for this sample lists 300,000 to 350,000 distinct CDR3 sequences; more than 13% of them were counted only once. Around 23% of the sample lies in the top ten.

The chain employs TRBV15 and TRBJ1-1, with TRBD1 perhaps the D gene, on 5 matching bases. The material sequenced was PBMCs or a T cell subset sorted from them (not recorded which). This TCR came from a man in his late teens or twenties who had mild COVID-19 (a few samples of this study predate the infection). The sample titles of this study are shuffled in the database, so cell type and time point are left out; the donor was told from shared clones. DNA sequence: TGTGCCACCAGCAGAGACAGGGTGAGTGGCACTGAAGCTTTCTTT. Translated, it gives CATSRDRVSGTEAFF.